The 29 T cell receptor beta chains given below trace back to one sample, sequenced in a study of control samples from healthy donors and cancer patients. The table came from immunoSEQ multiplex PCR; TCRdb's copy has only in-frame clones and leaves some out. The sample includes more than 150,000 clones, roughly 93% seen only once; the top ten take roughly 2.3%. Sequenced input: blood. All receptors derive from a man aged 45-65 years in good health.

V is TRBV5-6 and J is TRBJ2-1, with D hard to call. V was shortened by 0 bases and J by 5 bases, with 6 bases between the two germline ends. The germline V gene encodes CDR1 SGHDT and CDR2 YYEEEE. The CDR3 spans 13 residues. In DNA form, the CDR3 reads TGTGCCAGCAGCTTGGTCAGGAACAATGAGCAGTTCTTC. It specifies CASSLVRNNEQFF.

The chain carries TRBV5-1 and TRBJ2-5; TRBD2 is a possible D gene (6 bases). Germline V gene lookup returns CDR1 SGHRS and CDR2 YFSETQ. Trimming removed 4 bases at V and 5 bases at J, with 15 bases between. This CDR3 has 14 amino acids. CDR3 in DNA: TGCGCCAGCAGCCGCCCCCTAGCGATGGAGACCCAGTACTTC. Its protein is CASSRPLAMETQYF.

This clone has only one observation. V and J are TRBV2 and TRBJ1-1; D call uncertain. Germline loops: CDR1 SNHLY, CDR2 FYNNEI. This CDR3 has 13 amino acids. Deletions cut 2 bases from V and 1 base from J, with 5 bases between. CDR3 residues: CASSEPKNTEAFF. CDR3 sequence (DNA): TGTGCCAGCAGTGAACCGAAGAACACTGAAGCTTTCTTT. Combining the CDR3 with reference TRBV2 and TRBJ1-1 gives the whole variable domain EPEVTQTPSHQVTQMGQEVILRCVPISNHLYFYWYRQILGQKVEFLVSFYNNEISEKSEIFDDQFSVERPDGSNFTLKIRSTKLEDSAMYFCASSEPKNTEAFFGQGTRLTVV.

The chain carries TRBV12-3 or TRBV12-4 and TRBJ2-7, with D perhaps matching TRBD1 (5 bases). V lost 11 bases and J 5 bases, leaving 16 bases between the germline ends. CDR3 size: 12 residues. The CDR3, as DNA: TGTGCCTCAGGGCTTAGAGAGGACGAGCAGTACTTC. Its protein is CASGLREDEQYF.

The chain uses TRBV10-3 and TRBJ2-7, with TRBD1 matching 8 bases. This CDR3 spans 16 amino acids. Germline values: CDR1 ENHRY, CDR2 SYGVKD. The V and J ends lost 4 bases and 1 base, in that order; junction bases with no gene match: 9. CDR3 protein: CAISGGQEIISYEQYF. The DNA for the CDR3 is TGTGCCATCAGTGGGGGACAGGAGATTATTTCCTACGAGCAGTACTTC.

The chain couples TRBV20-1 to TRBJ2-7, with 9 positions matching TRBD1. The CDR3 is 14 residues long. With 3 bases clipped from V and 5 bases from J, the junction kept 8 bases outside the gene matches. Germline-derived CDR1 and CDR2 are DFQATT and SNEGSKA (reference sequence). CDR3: CSASPGQGLHEQYF. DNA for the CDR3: TGCAGTGCTAGTCCGGGACAGGGTCTTCACGAGCAGTACTTC.

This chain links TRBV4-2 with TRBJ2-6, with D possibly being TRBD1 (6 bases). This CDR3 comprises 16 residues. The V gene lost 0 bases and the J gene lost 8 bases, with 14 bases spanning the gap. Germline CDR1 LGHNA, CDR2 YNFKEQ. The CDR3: CASSQDRAQGSNVLTF. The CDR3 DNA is TGTGCCAGCAGCCAAGATCGGGCACAGGGATCCAACGTCCTGACTTTC.

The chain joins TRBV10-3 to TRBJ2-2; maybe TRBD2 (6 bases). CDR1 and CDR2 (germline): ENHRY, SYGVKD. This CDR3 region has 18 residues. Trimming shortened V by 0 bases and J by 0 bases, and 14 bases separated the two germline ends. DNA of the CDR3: TGTGCCATCAGTGAGTCACGGGGAGCGGGTGCGAACACCGGGGAGCTGTTTTTT. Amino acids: CAISESRGAGANTGELFF.

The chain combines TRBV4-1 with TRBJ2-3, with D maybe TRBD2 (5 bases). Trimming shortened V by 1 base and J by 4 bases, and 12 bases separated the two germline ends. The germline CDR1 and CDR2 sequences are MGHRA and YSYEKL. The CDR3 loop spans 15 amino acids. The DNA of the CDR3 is TGCGCCAGCAGCCAAGTTCGTCTAGCCCCAGATACGCAGTATTTT. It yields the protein CASSQVRLAPDTQYF.

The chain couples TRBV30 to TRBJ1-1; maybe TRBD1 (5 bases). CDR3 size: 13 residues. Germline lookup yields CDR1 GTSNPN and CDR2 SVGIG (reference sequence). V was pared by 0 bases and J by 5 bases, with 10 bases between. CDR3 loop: CAWSVRGDTEAFF. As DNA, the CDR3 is TGTGCCTGGAGTGTACGAGGGGATACTGAAGCTTTCTTT.

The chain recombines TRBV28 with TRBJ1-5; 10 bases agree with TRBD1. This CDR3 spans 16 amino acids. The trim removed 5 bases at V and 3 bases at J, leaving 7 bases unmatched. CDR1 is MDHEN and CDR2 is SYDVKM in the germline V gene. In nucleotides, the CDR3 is TGTGCCAGCAGTCAACGTGGGACAGGGGACAATCAGCCCCAGCATTTT. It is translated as CASSQRGTGDNQPQHF.

The CDR3 DNA reads as TGTGCCAGCAGTCATAGCGGGACTGCGAACACCGGGGAGCTGTTTTTT. Its protein is CASSHSGTANTGELFF. The chain couples TRBV3-1 (or the pseudogene TRBV3-2) to TRBJ2-2; 8 bases are a match to TRBD2. Germline V CDR1 and CDR2: LGHDT, YNNKEL (reference sequence). J was trimmed by 0 bases and V by 6 bases; bases with no gene match: 6. This CDR3 is built from 16 residues.

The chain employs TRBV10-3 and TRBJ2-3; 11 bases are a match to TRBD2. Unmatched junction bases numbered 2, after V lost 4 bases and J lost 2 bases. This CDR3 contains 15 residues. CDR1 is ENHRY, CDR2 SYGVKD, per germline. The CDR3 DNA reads TGTGCCATCAGTGGGGGACTAGCGGCCACAGATACGCAGTATTTT. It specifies CAISGGLAATDTQYF.

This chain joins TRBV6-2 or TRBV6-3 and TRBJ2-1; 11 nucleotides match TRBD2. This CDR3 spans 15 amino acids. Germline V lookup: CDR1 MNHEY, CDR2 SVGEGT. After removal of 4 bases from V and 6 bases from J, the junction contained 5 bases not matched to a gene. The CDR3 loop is CASSLTSGNINEQFF. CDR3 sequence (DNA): TGTGCCAGCAGTTTGACTAGCGGGAATATCAATGAGCAGTTCTTC.

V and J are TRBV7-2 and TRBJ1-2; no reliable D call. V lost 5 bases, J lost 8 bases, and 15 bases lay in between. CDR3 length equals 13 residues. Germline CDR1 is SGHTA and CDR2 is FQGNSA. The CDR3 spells CASSPSRSAGYTF. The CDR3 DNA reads TGTGCCAGCAGCCCATCGAGGTCGGCGGGCTACACCTTC.

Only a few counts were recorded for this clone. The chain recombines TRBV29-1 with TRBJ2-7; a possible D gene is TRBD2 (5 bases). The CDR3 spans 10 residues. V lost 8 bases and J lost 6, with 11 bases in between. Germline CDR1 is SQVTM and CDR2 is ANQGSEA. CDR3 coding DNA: TGCAGCCTCCGAGCGGCCGAGCAGTACTTC. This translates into CSLRAAEQYF.

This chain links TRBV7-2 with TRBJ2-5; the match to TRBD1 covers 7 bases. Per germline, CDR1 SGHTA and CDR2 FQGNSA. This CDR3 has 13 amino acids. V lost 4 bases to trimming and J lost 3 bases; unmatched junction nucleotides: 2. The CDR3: CASSYGTEETQYF. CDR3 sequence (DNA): TGTGCCAGCAGCTATGGGACAGAAGAGACCCAGTACTTC.

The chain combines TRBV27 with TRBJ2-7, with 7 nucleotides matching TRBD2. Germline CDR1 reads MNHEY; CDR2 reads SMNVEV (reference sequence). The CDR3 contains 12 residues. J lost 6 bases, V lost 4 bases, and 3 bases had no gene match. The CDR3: CASSWGGGEQYF. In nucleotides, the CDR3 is TGTGCCAGCAGTTGGGGCGGGGGCGAGCAGTACTTC.

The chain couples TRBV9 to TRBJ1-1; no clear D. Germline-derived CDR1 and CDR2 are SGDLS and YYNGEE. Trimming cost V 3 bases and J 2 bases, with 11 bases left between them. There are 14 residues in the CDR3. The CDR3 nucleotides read TGTGCCAGCAGCGCGGACGGTGGCAACACTGAAGCTTTCTTT. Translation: CASSADGGNTEAFF.

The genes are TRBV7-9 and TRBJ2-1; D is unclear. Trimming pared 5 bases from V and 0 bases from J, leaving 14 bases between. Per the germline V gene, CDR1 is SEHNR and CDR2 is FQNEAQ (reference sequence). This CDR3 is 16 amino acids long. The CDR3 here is CASSLGLASSYNEQFF. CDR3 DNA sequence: TGTGCCAGCAGCCTAGGTTTGGCGAGCTCCTACAATGAGCAGTTCTTC.

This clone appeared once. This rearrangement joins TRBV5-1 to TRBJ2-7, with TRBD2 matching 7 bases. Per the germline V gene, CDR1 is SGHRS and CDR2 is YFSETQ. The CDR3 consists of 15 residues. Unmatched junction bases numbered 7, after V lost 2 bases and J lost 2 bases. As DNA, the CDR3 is TGCGCCAGCAGCTTAGCTAGCGGACCTCCCTACGAGCAGTACTTC. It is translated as CASSLASGPPYEQYF.

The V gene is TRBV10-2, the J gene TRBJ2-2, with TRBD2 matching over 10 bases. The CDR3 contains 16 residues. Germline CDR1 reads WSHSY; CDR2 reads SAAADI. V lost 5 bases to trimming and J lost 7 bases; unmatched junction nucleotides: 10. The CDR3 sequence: CASSNPSGSGGGELFF. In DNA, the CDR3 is TGCGCCAGCAGTAATCCTAGCGGGAGTGGTGGCGGGGAGCTGTTTTTT.

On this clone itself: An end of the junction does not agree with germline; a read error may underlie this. CDR3 sequence reads: CASSLDLNQPQHF. The CDR3 bases are TGTGCTAGCAGCTTAGACCTCAATCAGCCCCAGCATTTT. V gene TRBV7-7 combines with J gene TRBJ1-5; no definite D call. The CDR3 extends over 13 amino acids. Germline V gives CDR1 SSHAT, CDR2 FNYEAQ (reference sequence).

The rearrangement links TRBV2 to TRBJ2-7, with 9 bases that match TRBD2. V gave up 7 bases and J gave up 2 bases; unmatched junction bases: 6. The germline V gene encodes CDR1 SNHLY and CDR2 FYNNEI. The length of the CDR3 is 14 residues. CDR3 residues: CASMREGGPYEQYF. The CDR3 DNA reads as TGTGCCAGCATGCGGGAGGGGGGCCCCTACGAGCAGTACTTC.

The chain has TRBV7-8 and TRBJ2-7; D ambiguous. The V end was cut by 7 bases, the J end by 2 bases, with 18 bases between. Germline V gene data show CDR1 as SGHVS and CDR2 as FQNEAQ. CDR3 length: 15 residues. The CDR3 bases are TGTGCCAGCACCGCTTCTGGGAAGAGACCCTACGAGCAGTACTTC. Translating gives CASTASGKRPYEQYF. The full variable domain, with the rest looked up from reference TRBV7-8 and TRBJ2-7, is GAGVSQSPRYKVAKRGQDVALRCDPISGHVSLFWYQQALGQGPEFLTYFQNEAQLDKSGLPSDRFFAERPEGSVSTLKIQRTQQEDSAVYLCASTASGKRPYEQYFGPGTRLTVT.

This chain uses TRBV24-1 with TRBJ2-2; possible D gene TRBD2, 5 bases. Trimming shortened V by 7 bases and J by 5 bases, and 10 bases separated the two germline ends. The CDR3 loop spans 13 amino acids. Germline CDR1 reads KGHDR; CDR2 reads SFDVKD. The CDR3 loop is CATRGRGTGELFF. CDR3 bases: TGTGCCACCAGGGGGAGAGGGACCGGGGAGCTGTTTTTT.

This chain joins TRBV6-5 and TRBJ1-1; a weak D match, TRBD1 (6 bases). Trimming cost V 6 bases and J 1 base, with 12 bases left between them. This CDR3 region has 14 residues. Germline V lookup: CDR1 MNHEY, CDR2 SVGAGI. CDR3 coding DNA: TGTGCCAGCAGATTTCGACAGGCGAACACTGAAGCTTTCTTT. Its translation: CASRFRQANTEAFF.

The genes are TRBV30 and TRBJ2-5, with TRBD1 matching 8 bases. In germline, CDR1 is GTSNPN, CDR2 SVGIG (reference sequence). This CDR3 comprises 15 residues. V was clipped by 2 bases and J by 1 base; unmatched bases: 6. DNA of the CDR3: TGTGCCTGGAGTCCCGGACAGGGCCCCCAAGAGACCCAGTACTTC. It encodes CAWSPGQGPQETQYF.

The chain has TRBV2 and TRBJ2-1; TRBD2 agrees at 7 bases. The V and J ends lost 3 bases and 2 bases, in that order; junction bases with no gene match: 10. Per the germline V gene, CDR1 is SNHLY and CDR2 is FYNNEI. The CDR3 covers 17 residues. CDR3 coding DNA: TGTGCCAGCAGTGAGTTTAATGTCGGGACTACCTACAATGAGCAGTTCTTC. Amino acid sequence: CASSEFNVGTTYNEQFF.